A single sample gave rise to the 19 T cell receptor beta chains below, sequenced in a study of Ad26.COV2.S vaccination and SARS-CoV-2 variants. Noted treatment: roughly 18 received Ad26.COV2.S at low or high dose, single or two shots; about five received placebo; per-sample allocation not given. Specimens were obtained on day 63 following the first vaccine or placebo injection. Clones were read by immunoSEQ multiplex PCR, and TCRdb kept only the in-frame ones, dropping some. The table has more than 400,000 clones, around 91% seen once. The sample consisted of peripheral blood, taken in a trial of Ad26.COV2.S vaccine versus placebo. These receptors were collected from a person between 18 and 60 years old who received the Ad26.COV2.S COVID-19 vaccine or a placebo.

The chain is built from TRBV13 and TRBJ2-7, with 9 bases matching TRBD1. Germline assignment: CDR1 PRHDT and CDR2 FYEKMQ (reference sequence). V trimming: 2 bases; J trimming: 3 bases; junction bases outside the gene matches: 2. The CDR3 spans 14 residues. This CDR3 reads CASSLRQGDYEQYF. The CDR3 bases are TGTGCCAGCAGCTTAAGACAGGGGGACTACGAGCAGTACTTC.

This chain joins TRBV28 and TRBJ2-3; D gene ambiguous. Trimming took 3 bases from V and 9 from J, leaving 16 bases between them. The V gene's germline CDR1 is MDHEN and CDR2 SYDVKM. The CDR3 runs 14 residues. CDR3 amino acids: CASSFSDSRQTQYF. CDR3 nucleotides: TGTGCCAGCAGTTTTTCCGATAGTAGGCAGACGCAGTATTTT.

This clone was observed a single time. The CDR3 loop is CASSLVIARGQGDSYEQYF. The CDR3 DNA sequence: TGTGCCAGCAGCTTAGTCATCGCCCGGGGACAGGGTGACTCCTACGAGCAGTACTTC. The chain is built from TRBV7-2 and TRBJ2-7; 9 bases align to TRBD1. The CDR3 sequence is 19 residues long. V shed 1 base and J 0 bases; nucleotides not matched to a gene: 13. Germline V gene data show CDR1 as SGHTA and CDR2 as FQGNSA. Based on the CDR3 plus reference TRBV7-2 and TRBJ2-7, the full variable domain is GAGVSQSPSNKVTEKGKDVELRCDPISGHTALYWYRQSLGQGLEFLIYFQGNSAPDKSGLPSDRFSAERTGGSVSTLTIQRTQQEDSAVYLCASSLVIARGQGDSYEQYFGPGTRLTVT.

The chain employs TRBV7-9 and TRBJ2-7, with 7 bases aligning to TRBD2. The ends lost 5 bases at V and 4 bases at J; junction bases unmatched: 8. Per germline, CDR1 SEHNR and CDR2 FQNEAQ (reference sequence). The CDR3 runs 14 residues. CDR3 nucleotides: TGTGCCAGCAGCCCTAGCGGCGCGTCGTACGAGCAGTACTTC. This codes for CASSPSGASYEQYF.

This chain links TRBV15 with TRBJ2-1; tentative D call: TRBD2 (6 bases). The CDR3 consists of 17 residues. The germline V gene encodes CDR1 LNHNV and CDR2 YYDKDF (reference sequence). V lost 1 base and J 6 bases, leaving 19 bases between the germline ends. The CDR3 nucleotides are TGTGCCACCAGCAGAGTCCCCGGGACTGGGACGACCAATGAGCAGTTCTTC. Translation: CATSRVPGTGTTNEQFF.

This clone was detected once. The DNA for the CDR3 is TGTGCCAGCAGTTACTCGGGTAGGGGATACGAGCAGTACTTC. Protein sequence: CASSYSGRGYEQYF. The gene calls are TRBV6-2 or TRBV6-3 and TRBJ2-7; D may be TRBD1 (5 bases). The V gene's germline CDR1 is MNHEY and CDR2 SVGEGT. The CDR3 spans 14 residues. The V gene lost 0 bases and the J gene lost 4 bases, with 10 bases spanning the gap.

This chain uses TRBV6-2 or TRBV6-3 with TRBJ1-2; D unclear. Germline CDR1 and CDR2: MNHEY and SVGEGT. V was trimmed by 5 bases and J by 1 base, leaving 2 bases between them. This CDR3 has 11 amino acids. CDR3 residues: CASSRNYGYTF. CDR3 coding DNA: TGTGCCAGCAGTCGTAACTATGGCTACACCTTC.

This clone was seen more than once but under ten times. This rearrangement joins TRBV6-6 to TRBJ1-5; 7 bases fit TRBD1. The CDR3 runs 14 residues. Germline trimming cut 6 bases from V and 6 bases from J; bases unmatched to any gene: 8. The germline gives CDR1 MNHNY, CDR2 SVGAGI (reference sequence). The chain's CDR3 is CASREGADGQPQHF. The CDR3 nucleotides read TGTGCCAGCAGGGAGGGGGCGGATGGTCAGCCCCAGCATTTT.

The rearrangement uses TRBV5-3 and TRBJ1-1, with D uncertain. TRBV5-3 is filed as an ORF, its function uncertain. This CDR3 spans 11 amino acids. V shed 8 bases and J shed 8 bases, with 13 bases lying between them. The CDR3 spells CARGRNGEAFF. The CDR3 bases are TGTGCCAGGGGGAGGAACGGCGAAGCTTTCTTT.

This clone appeared once. The chain recombines TRBV9 with TRBJ1-4; a weak D match, TRBD1 (6 bases). The CDR3 is made up of 15 amino acids. The germline gives CDR1 SGDLS, CDR2 YYNGEE. V lost 5 bases and J 5 bases, leaving 16 bases between the germline ends. CDR3 coding DNA: TGTGCCAGCAGTGATACGGACAGAGGAAATGAAAAACTGTTTTTT. Translating gives CASSDTDRGNEKLFF.

The chain joins TRBV3-1 (or the pseudogene TRBV3-2) to TRBJ2-1, with 8 bases matching TRBD2. V lost 1 base, J lost 14 bases, and 16 bases stayed unmatched. CDR1 and CDR2 from the germline V gene are LGHDT and YNNKEL (reference sequence). The CDR3 has 16 residues. The CDR3 DNA reads TGTGCCAGCAGCCAAGGTCGAAGCCTAGCGGGCTATGGGAAGTTCTTC. It is translated as CASSQGRSLAGYGKFF.

The chain employs TRBV4-1 and TRBJ2-5; the D is unclear. CDR3 size: 16 residues. CDR1 is MGHRA, CDR2 YSYEKL, per germline. V lost 1 base and J lost 2, with 14 bases in between. Here the CDR3 reads CASSQGGQAFQETQYF. The CDR3, as DNA: TGCGCCAGCAGCCAAGGCGGTCAGGCCTTTCAAGAGACCCAGTACTTC.

Ten or more counts support this clone. V usage is TRBV23-1 and J usage is TRBJ2-1; D remains unclear. TRBV23-1 is treated as an ORF (open reading frame) with a function not yet certain. The CDR3 extends over 17 amino acids. Between the trimmed V and J ends, which lost 2 bases and 0 bases, there was a span of 14 bases. The CDR3 is CASSQGLDGSSYNEQFF. CDR3 DNA sequence: TGCGCCAGCAGTCAAGGGCTTGACGGAAGCTCCTACAATGAGCAGTTCTTC.

The CDR3 protein is CASSLGDGYNEQFF. The CDR3 DNA reads TGTGCCAGCAGCTTAGGGGACGGGTACAATGAGCAGTTCTTC. V and J are TRBV11-3 and TRBJ2-1; the D call may be TRBD1 or TRBD2 (5 bases each). The germline V gene encodes CDR1 SGHNT and CDR2 YENEEA. This CDR3 region has 14 residues. V lost 1 base to trimming and J lost 4 bases, with 8 bases between them. The full variable domain, in which reference TRBV11-3 and TRBJ2-1 provide the parts outside the CDR3, is EAGVVQSPRYKIIEKKQPVAFWCNPISGHNTLYWYLQNLGQGPELLIRYENEEAVDDSQLPKDRFSAERLKGVDSTLKIQPAELGDSAVYLCASSLGDGYNEQFFGPGTRLTVL.

The chain couples TRBV11-1 to TRBJ1-2, with a possible D match to TRBD1 (5 bases). With 5 bases removed from V and 8 bases from J, the gap between germline ends came to 15 bases. Looked up from germline, CDR1 is SGHAT and CDR2 is FQDESV (reference sequence). There are 13 residues in the CDR3. The CDR3 nucleotides are TGTGCCAGCAGCCTCGGTCAGGGCTTGGGCTACACCTTC. Its protein product is CASSLGQGLGYTF. Together with reference TRBV11-1 and TRBJ1-2, the CDR3 gives the full variable domain: EAEVAQSPRYKITEKSQAVAFWCDPISGHATLYWYRQILGQGPELLVQFQDESVVDDSQLPKDRFSAERLKGVDSTLKIQPAELGDSAMYLCASSLGQGLGYTFGSGTRLTVV.

The chain links TRBV7-2 to TRBJ2-7; 9 bases match TRBD2. The CDR3 sequence is 16 residues long. V shed 2 bases, J shed 7 bases, and the junction held 12 bases outside the gene matches. Germline V gene sequence: CDR1 SGHTA, CDR2 FQGNSA. CDR3 sequence: CASSLSVLAGADEQYF. The CDR3 bases are TGTGCCAGCAGCTTAAGTGTTTTAGCGGGAGCGGATGAGCAGTACTTC.

The genes are TRBV27 and TRBJ1-6; D may be TRBD1 (6 bases). V was pared by 4 bases and J by 5 bases, with 15 bases between. The CDR3 is 16 residues long. Germline V gene data show CDR1 as MNHEY and CDR2 as SMNVEV (reference sequence). The CDR3 loop is CASSSHRDLNNSPLHF. Written as DNA, the CDR3 is TGTGCCAGCAGTTCCCACAGGGACCTTAATAATTCACCCCTCCACTTT.

The J gene is TRBJ2-7, the V gene TRBV4-3, with D tentatively TRBD2 (6 bases). From germline, CDR1 is LGHNA and CDR2 YSLEER. The CDR3 has 15 amino acids. Trimming removed 1 base at V and 2 bases at J, with 12 bases between. The CDR3 reads CASSQGVRGAYEQYF. The DNA for the CDR3 is TGCGCCAGCAGCCAAGGTGTCCGCGGGGCCTACGAGCAGTACTTC.

The chain uses TRBV7-9 and TRBJ2-7, with 8 bases that match TRBD2. Germline CDR1 and CDR2: SEHNR and FQNEAQ (reference sequence). CDR3 length: 16 residues. J lost 1 base, V lost 0 bases, and 5 bases had no gene match. The CDR3 reads CASSLALAGLSYEQYF. CDR3 DNA: TGTGCCAGCAGCTTAGCGCTAGCGGGCCTATCCTACGAGCAGTACTTC. The variable domain in full, completed from reference TRBV7-9 and TRBJ2-7, reads DTGVSQNPRHKITKRGQNVTFRCDPISEHNRLYWYRQTLGQGPEFLTYFQNEAQLEKSRLLSDRFSAERPKGSFSTLEIQRTEQGDSAMYLCASSLALAGLSYEQYFGPGTRLTVT.